The T cell receptor beta chain under discussion was sequenced for a study of T-cell memory formation after mild COVID-19. General observations from the study: Some SARS-CoV-2-responding clones were already detected in memory before infection.

TCR alpha and TCR beta cDNA libraries carrying sample barcodes and UMIs came from 5'RACE with constant-segment primers. TCRdb reprocessed the 5' RACE reads via MiXCR and lists one record per CDR3 protein. The sample includes more than 150,000 distinct CDR3 sequences, roughly 20% seen only once; the top ten take 3.5% to 5%. About this clonotype: Antigen: not known.

The CDR3 runs 14 residues. V lost 0 bases, J lost 2 bases, and 10 bases lay in between. The germline CDR1 and CDR2 sequences are DFQATT and SNEGSKA (reference sequence). This receptor was taken from a man between 18 and 29 years old who had mild COVID-19 (a few samples of this study predate the infection). Cell type and time point are not known. The V call is TRBV20-1, the J call TRBJ1-1; D gene ambiguous. Source material: PBMCs or a T cell subset sorted from them (not recorded which). CDR3 in amino acids: CSARDMRGNTEAFF. The CDR3 DNA follows: TGCAGTGCTAGAGATATGAGAGGAAACACTGAAGCTTTCTTT.